This T cell receptor beta chain originates from a study of blood T cells in healthy people across ages. Whole-study findings and limits: Strong correlation existed between TCR beta diversity and naive T cell percentage.

This clonotype came up many times. Its specificity is not known. The study drew donors from healthy Caucasian individuals in Russia aged about 6 to 95. Trimming removed 2 bases from V and 8 bases from J, with 16 bases in between. Germline V gene data show CDR1 as SNHLY and CDR2 as FYNNEI. This CDR3 contains 16 residues. PCR was performed a second time for about 7 to 12 cycles using a sample-barcoded 5' primer and a J-beta primer mix. Each cDNA molecule carried a tag from a template-switch adaptor that contained 12 random nucleotides. One entry per CDR3 protein results from TCRdb running MiXCR on the 5' RACE reads. The sample holds roughly 640,000 distinct CDR3 sequences, approximately 30% seen once.

The rearrangement joins TRBV2 to TRBJ1-6; unclear D gene. The receptor was derived from a woman aged 80 or over in good health. Sequenced: blood. The CDR3 DNA is TGTGCCAGCAGTGAACCCCGACGACTTGAGGATTCACCCCTCCACTTT. This translates into CASSEPRRLEDSPLHF.